Each of the 19 T cell receptor beta chains below was sequenced from the same sample in a study of Ad26.COV2.S vaccination and SARS-CoV-2 variants. The table came from immunoSEQ multiplex PCR; TCRdb's copy has only in-frame clones and leaves some out. The sample has fewer than 800,000 clones, around 89% seen once; the top ten hold approximately 1.5%. This sample's treatment: over 15 received Ad26.COV2.S at low or high dose, single or two shots; 5 received placebo; per-sample allocation not given. Samples analyzed were those drawn on day 63 after the first vaccine or placebo injection. The sequenced sample was peripheral blood, obtained in a trial of Ad26.COV2.S vaccine versus placebo. The receptors shown here come from a person aged 18-60 years who received the Ad26.COV2.S COVID-19 vaccine or a placebo.

The V call is TRBV10-2, the J call TRBJ2-2, with a possible D match to TRBD2 (5 bases). The CDR3 is 16 residues long. Germline CDR1 WSHSY, CDR2 SAAADI. V was clipped by 2 bases and J by 4 bases, with 14 bases between them. CDR3 DNA: TGCGCCAGCAGTGAGCCCCGAGGGCCTAGCACCGGGGAGCTGTTTTTT. This codes for CASSEPRGPSTGELFF.

The gene calls are TRBV7-9 and TRBJ2-5, with D unclear. CDR1 SEHNR and CDR2 FQNEAQ come from the germline V gene (reference sequence). Between the trimmed V and J ends, which lost 0 bases and 4 bases, there was a span of 6 bases. The CDR3 spans 13 residues. CDR3 nucleotides: TGTGCCAGCAGCTTAGCTAGCAGAGAGACCCAGTACTTC. Translated, it gives CASSLASRETQYF.

V is TRBV21-1 and J is TRBJ2-5; the table calls TRBD2, which could not be checked here. TRBV21-1 corresponds to a pseudogene. The CDR3 extends over 20 amino acids. CDR3 region: CASSSCPGLAGGTIQETQYF. CDR3 nucleotide sequence: TGTGCCAGCAGCTCTTGCCCTGGACTAGCGGGGGGGACGATCCAAGAGACCCAGTACTTC.

V and J are TRBV2 and TRBJ2-5, with D unclear. Trimming took off 6 bases at V and 5 bases at J, with 16 bases between the two ends. From germline, CDR1 is SNHLY and CDR2 FYNNEI. The CDR3 runs to 14 residues. CDR3 sequence reads: CASRSTRQIETQYF. CDR3 DNA sequence: TGTGCCAGCAGGTCGACACGCCAGATTGAGACCCAGTACTTC.

The chain carries TRBV20-1 and TRBJ2-1; 9 nucleotides match TRBD2. The CDR3 has 15 amino acids. Germline trimming cut 3 bases from V and 5 bases from J; bases unmatched to any gene: 8. Germline CDR1 is DFQATT and CDR2 is SNEGSKA (reference sequence). CDR3 amino acids: CSASSFGTSNNEQFF. The CDR3 nucleotides are TGCAGTGCTAGTTCCTTCGGGACTAGCAACAATGAGCAGTTCTTC.

This CDR3 is CASSPSTDRSKNIQYF. Written as DNA, the CDR3 is TGTGCCAGCAGCCCGTCGACAGACCGGTCCAAAAACATTCAGTACTTC. The chain couples TRBV5-6 to TRBJ2-4, with a possible D match to TRBD1 (5 bases). CDR1 and CDR2 (germline): SGHDT, YYEEEE. V gave up 4 bases and J gave up 2 bases, with 16 bases separating them. The CDR3 has 16 residues.

This rearrangement joins TRBV18 to TRBJ2-2; no reliable D call. This CDR3 spans 13 amino acids. V was pared by 0 bases and J by 6 bases, with 5 bases between. Germline CDR1 is KGHSH and CDR2 is LQKENI. The CDR3 nucleotides are TGTGCCAGCTCACCACCGTTCCCCGGGGAGCTGTTTTTT. This sequence encodes CASSPPFPGELFF.

The chain uses TRBV6-5 and TRBJ1-1, with a tentative D call TRBD1 (6 bases). The CDR3 totals 16 residues. V lost 0 bases, J lost 5 bases, and 16 bases lay in between. Germline V CDR1 and CDR2: MNHEY, SVGAGI. The CDR3 DNA is TGTGCCAGCAGTTACTCGAGGACAGCTGTGCCGACTGAAGCTTTCTTT. This codes for CASSYSRTAVPTEAFF.

The V gene is TRBV11-1, the J gene TRBJ1-2; 8 bases map to TRBD1. The V segment lost 5 bases and the J segment 8 bases; nucleotides outside the gene matches: 7. This CDR3 has 13 residues. In germline, CDR1 is SGHAT, CDR2 FQDESV (reference sequence). The chain's CDR3 is CASSPLQGAGYTF. For the CDR3, the DNA is TGTGCCAGCAGCCCCCTTCAGGGGGCAGGCTACACCTTC.

The gene calls are TRBV7-2 and TRBJ1-3, with D hard to call. This CDR3 has 17 residues. Per the germline V gene, CDR1 is SGHTA and CDR2 is FQGNSA. Trimming left V 2 bases short and J 0 bases short, with 14 bases between. The CDR3 DNA reads TGTGCCAGCAGCTTACTATTAGCAGGCCACTCTGGAAACACCATATATTTT. Amino acid sequence: CASSLLLAGHSGNTIYF.

The J gene is TRBJ2-5, the V gene TRBV5-5; 10 bases fit TRBD2. V lost 4 bases, J lost 0 bases, and 12 bases stayed unmatched. The CDR3 spans 18 residues. CDR1 is SGHKS and CDR2 is YYEKEE in the germline V gene (reference sequence). The CDR3 region has the DNA TGTGCCAGCAGCAGTTCACTAGCGGGGTTATACCACCAAGAGACCCAGTACTTC. Amino acid sequence: CASSSSLAGLYHQETQYF. Using reference TRBV5-5 and TRBJ2-5 for the parts outside the CDR3, the full variable domain is DAGVTQSPTHLIKTRGQQVTLRCSPISGHKSVSWYQQVLGQGPQFIFQYYEKEERGRGNFPDRFSARQFPNYSSELNVNALLLGDSALYLCASSSSLAGLYHQETQYFGPGTRLLVL.

The chain joins TRBV3-1 (or the pseudogene TRBV3-2) to TRBJ2-7, with a tentative D call TRBD1 (5 bases). This CDR3 has 14 residues. CDR1 is LGHDT, CDR2 YNNKEL, per germline (reference sequence). V was pared by 1 base and J by 3 bases, with 10 bases between. For the CDR3, the DNA is TGTGCCAGCAGCCAAGGGGGCAGAGGCTACGAGCAGTACTTC. Amino acid sequence: CASSQGGRGYEQYF.

The CDR3 reads CASSLVVGEGTEAFF. The CDR3 nucleotides read TGCGCCAGCAGCTTGGTGGTGGGCGAGGGCACTGAAGCTTTCTTT. V gene TRBV5-1 combines with J gene TRBJ1-1; D not resolved. V lost 0 bases to trimming and J lost 4 bases, with 13 bases between them. CDR3 length: 15 amino acids. The V gene's germline CDR1 is SGHRS and CDR2 YFSETQ.

V and J are TRBV7-2 and TRBJ2-2; D is ambiguous. Between the trimmed V and J ends, which lost 7 bases and 5 bases, there was a span of 11 bases. The CDR3 consists of 13 residues. Germline assignment: CDR1 SGHTA and CDR2 FQGNSA. The CDR3 spells CASTPGYTGELFF. The CDR3 region has the DNA TGTGCCAGCACTCCGGGCTATACCGGGGAGCTGTTTTTT.

This clone was picked up one time. The chain is built from TRBV24-1 and TRBJ2-1; D perhaps matches TRBD1 (5 bases). This CDR3 contains 14 residues. Trimming pared 2 bases from V and 7 bases from J, leaving 11 bases between. The germline V gene has CDR1 KGHDR and CDR2 SFDVKD. In DNA, the CDR3 is TGTGCCACCAGTGATTCAGGGTTCGTAAATGAGCAGTTCTTC. This translates into CATSDSGFVNEQFF.

V and J are TRBV5-5 and TRBJ2-7; D call uncertain. Trimming removed 0 bases at V and 4 bases at J, with 8 bases between. The CDR3 length is 13 residues. Germline V lookup: CDR1 SGHKS, CDR2 YYEKEE (reference sequence). The CDR3 DNA is TGTGCCAGCAGCTTGGAGACCTCTTACGAGCAGTACTTC. This gives the protein CASSLETSYEQYF.

J is TRBJ2-1 and V is TRBV3-1 (or the pseudogene TRBV3-2), with 11 bases lining up with TRBD2. With 0 bases clipped from V and 9 bases from J, the junction kept 4 bases outside the gene matches. The length of the CDR3 is 15 residues. The V gene's germline CDR1 is LGHDT and CDR2 YNNKEL (reference sequence). The CDR3 nucleotides read TGTGCCAGCAGCCAAGACACTAGCGGGAGTCGTGAGCAGTTCTTC. It is translated as CASSQDTSGSREQFF.

This chain uses TRBV30 with TRBJ1-5; possibly TRBD1 for D (5 bases). From germline, CDR1 is GTSNPN and CDR2 SVGIG (reference sequence). The CDR3 extends over 14 amino acids. With 2 bases removed from V and 6 bases from J, the gap between germline ends came to 14 bases. The CDR3 loop is CAWSFSRVAQPQHF. The CDR3 nucleotides are TGTGCCTGGAGTTTTTCCAGGGTGGCTCAGCCCCAGCATTTT.

The chain combines TRBV19 with TRBJ2-3; 8 bases align to TRBD2. Germline values: CDR1 LNHDA, CDR2 SQIVND (reference sequence). Trimming took 3 bases from V and 0 from J; bases not matched to a gene: 8. This CDR3 has 17 amino acids. CDR3 DNA: TGTGCCAGTAGTATGGAGTGGGAGCGGGGGAGCACAGATACGCAGTATTTT. This codes for CASSMEWERGSTDTQYF.